The TCR beta chain under discussion was sequenced for a study of shared clonotypes between healthy human individuals. Study-level information: Each donor contributed plates that comprised three CD4 naive, three CD4 memory, two CD8 naive and one CD8 memory.

CDR1 is LNHDA and CDR2 is SQIVND in the germline V gene (reference sequence). The CDR3 sequence is 12 residues long. Trimming took off 7 bases at V and 5 bases at J, with 11 bases between the two ends. Among the donors, all were Caucasian adults who lived in Nashville, Tennessee. Replicate PCRs for sorted subsets used 200 ng DNA; this equaled 33,000 or so T cell genomes. Here immunoSEQ multiplex PCR was the method, and the copy in TCRdb shows in-frame clones only, minus some. This table holds 2 million to 2.5 million clones, 80% to 95% found once. In the case of this clone: The identical CDR3 is also encoded by other nucleotide sequences in the sample.

The sequenced sample was naive CD4+ T cells from PBMCs. Subset here: CD45RA+ positively selected. This receptor was taken from a man between 18 and 35 years old in good health. Some clones in this sample may be carry-over from other donors' samples. The chain has TRBV19 and TRBJ1-2, with D maybe TRBD1 (5 bases). In DNA form, the CDR3 reads TGTGCCAGTAATTCCGGGGCTTATGGCTACACCTTC. As protein: CASNSGAYGYTF.